This entry features one T cell receptor (beta chain) sequence. This clonotype was counted a few times. What this receptor recognizes is not known. Base quality data are lacking; no much larger clone is found one base away. After removal of 9 bases from V and 0 bases from J, the junction retains 7 bases not matched to a gene. The germline V gene encodes CDR1 KGHDR and CDR2 SFDVKD. The CDR3, from cysteine to phenylalanine, totals 15 residues. The sequence is cut down to CDR3 DNA, 45 bases in frame from base 1. Sequencing was carried out with an Illumina HiSeq 2500. TCR beta libraries were prepared by quantitative 5'-RACE with molecular barcodes. The original pipeline was this. A new computational method based on a probabilistic model of VDJ rearrangement was used to identify disease-linked TCR variants. TCRdb reworked the public reads: Q25 trimming with fastp, MiXCR clone assembly, productive beta chains retained. Every distinct CDR3 protein forms one entry, paired with its most common genes and DNA. TCRdb, not the authors, supplied the V and J calls. Counted in this sample were approximately 540,000 distinct CDR3 sequences; about an eighth of them appeared once. Approximately 6.2% of the sample lies in the top ten.

This specimen comes from a study of CD8 T cells in ankylosing spondylitis (dated by TCRdb to about 2017). In terms of the full investigation: The study profiled T cell receptor beta repertoires in healthy donors and ankylosing spondylitis patients to find disease-linked TCR variants. Peripheral blood was sampled, and synovial fluid was also collected from ankylosing spondylitis patients. The full study cohort comprised 20 to 25 ankylosing spondylitis patients and about 110 healthy donors.

What the study reported, not specific to this receptor: Some of the motif variants had been reported before in the synovial fluid and blood of reactive arthritis patients, a finding that suggests common disease-initiation mechanisms. A CD8+ phenotype was shown by the disease-linked clones, which were found at relatively low frequencies in peripheral blood. Significant enrichment of the disease-linked clones was reported in matched synovial fluid samples from ankylosing spondylitis patients. Blood from ankylosing spondylitis patients appeared to be characterized by a TCR beta motif composed of under 10 highly homologous amino acid variants.

Material: blood, either unsorted or a sorted T cell fraction (not recorded which). The chain was built from TRBV24-1 and TRBJ2-3; 8 junctional bases match TRBD2. The receptor was derived from a male donor with ankylosing spondylitis. The nucleotide sequence reads TGTGCCACCTGCGGCGGGAGGCAAAGCACAGATACGCAGTATTTT. This yields the protein CATCGGRQSTDTQYF.